The 9 T cell receptor beta chains presented below share a single source sample, sequenced in a study of CD8+ T cells in alopecia areata. Reverse transcribed after extraction, RNA yielded cDNA as the sequencing template. Clones were read by immunoSEQ multiplex PCR, and TCRdb kept only the in-frame ones, dropping some. The sample records around 100,000 clones, roughly 50% being singletons. Treatment of the sample: oral pan-JAK inhibitor, 5-10 mg twice daily. The sample in question was CD4+ T cells sorted from blood, obtained at week 24, from a patient treated with tofacitinib. The receptors derive from a human donor with alopecia areata.

This clone was seen more than once but under ten times. The rearrangement links TRBV4-2 to TRBJ1-2; 7 bases agree with TRBD1. The germline V gene encodes CDR1 LGHNA and CDR2 YNFKEQ. This CDR3 has 13 residues. Unmatched junction bases numbered 0, after V lost 1 base and J lost 4 bases. The CDR3 spells CASSQAGGYGYTF. CDR3 coding DNA: TGTGCCAGCAGCCAAGCAGGGGGCTATGGCTACACCTTC.

The V gene is TRBV7-8, the J gene TRBJ2-3; D perhaps matches TRBD2 (7 bases). CDR1 is SGHVS, CDR2 FQNEAQ, per germline. This CDR3 contains 17 residues. The V end lost 2 bases, the J end lost 5 bases, and 20 bases lay between the germline ends. The CDR3 protein is CASSLSIGGGGEDTQYF. CDR3 DNA: TGTGCCAGCAGCTTAAGTATAGGGGGGGGCGGAGAAGATACGCAGTATTTT. Drawing the rest from reference TRBV7-8 and TRBJ2-3, the complete variable domain is GAGVSQSPRYKVAKRGQDVALRCDPISGHVSLFWYQQALGQGPEFLTYFQNEAQLDKSGLPSDRFFAERPEGSVSTLKIQRTQQEDSAVYLCASSLSIGGGGEDTQYFGPGTRLTVL.

This clone was found a few times. This chain links TRBV29-1 with TRBJ1-1; 7 positions match TRBD1. CDR1 and CDR2 (germline): SQVTM, ANQGSEA. With 6 bases clipped from V and 0 bases from J, the junction kept 4 bases outside the gene matches. The CDR3 is 13 residues long. The CDR3 nucleotides are TGCAGCGTGGGACAGTACCTGAACACTGAAGCTTTCTTT. Amino acid sequence: CSVGQYLNTEAFF. Variable domain in full (rest from reference TRBV29-1 and TRBJ1-1): SAVISQKPSRDICQRGTSLTIQCQVDSQVTMMFWYRQQPGQSLTLIATANQGSEATYESGFVIDKFPISRPNLTFSTLTVSNMSPEDSSIYLCSVGQYLNTEAFFGQGTRLTVV.

The CDR3 region has the DNA TGTGCCAGCAGTTTCATAGGAGAGACCCAGTACTTC. Protein sequence: CASSFIGETQYF. The genes are TRBV27 and TRBJ2-5; D remains unclear. CDR1 and CDR2 (germline): MNHEY, SMNVEV (reference sequence). This CDR3 is 12 amino acids long. Trimming left V 3 bases short and J 4 bases short, with 6 bases between.

The CDR3 DNA reads as TGTGCCAGCTCAGTCCTAGCGGGTGGCACAGATACGCAGTATTTT. Its translation is CASSVLAGGTDTQYF. V is TRBV18 and J is TRBJ2-3, with TRBD2 matching 8 bases. The CDR3 sequence is 15 residues long. V shed 5 bases, J shed 1 base, and the junction held 5 bases outside the gene matches. Per the germline V gene, CDR1 is KGHSH and CDR2 is LQKENI.

The count of this clone is one. The J gene is TRBJ2-3, the V gene TRBV5-1; D not certain. Trimming cost V 0 bases and J 0 bases, with 8 bases left between them. Per the germline V gene, CDR1 is SGHRS and CDR2 is YFSETQ. The CDR3 runs 15 residues. CDR3: CASSLGLTSTDTQYF. The CDR3 region has the DNA TGCGCCAGCAGCTTGGGACTTACTAGCACAGATACGCAGTATTTT.

The CDR3 spells CASRPTGSSYEQYF. CDR3 nucleotide sequence: TGTGCCAGTAGACCAACAGGGTCGTCCTACGAGCAGTACTTC. The chain carries TRBV19 and TRBJ2-7, with D tentatively TRBD1 (6 bases). The CDR3 totals 14 residues. V gave up 6 bases and J gave up 1 base, with 13 bases separating them. Germline-derived CDR1 and CDR2 are LNHDA and SQIVND (reference sequence). Full variable domain (remainder filled in from reference TRBV19 and TRBJ2-7): DGGITQSPKYLFRKEGQNVTLSCEQNLNHDAMYWYRQDPGQGLRLIYYSQIVNDFQKGDIAEGYSVSREKKESFPLTVTSAQKNPTAFYLCASRPTGSSYEQYFGPGTRLTVT.

The rearrangement uses TRBV15 and TRBJ2-7, with a weak D call TRBD2 (6 bases). The CDR3 is 14 residues long. Germline V lookup: CDR1 LNHNV, CDR2 YYDKDF (reference sequence). The V gene lost 8 bases and the J gene lost 2 bases, with 16 bases spanning the gap. CDR3 sequence (DNA): TGTGCCACCCGAGAAACGGGGAGGACCTACGAGCAGTACTTC. Protein sequence: CATRETGRTYEQYF.

The CDR3 DNA is TGTGCCTGGAGTGTGAAGGGGTCCTACAATGAGCAGTTCTTC. It codes for CAWSVKGSYNEQFF. The chain couples TRBV30 to TRBJ2-1; possibly TRBD1 for D (5 bases). This CDR3 region has 14 residues. Germline V gene lookup returns CDR1 GTSNPN and CDR2 SVGIG (reference sequence). V shed 0 bases and J shed 1 base, with 7 bases lying between them.